The clone carrying this T cell receptor beta chain has at least ten counts. Its specificity is not known. This sample was included in a study of CD8 T cells in ankylosing spondylitis. TCRdb ran MiXCR on the 5' RACE reads and lists one entry per CDR3 protein. The table includes roughly 150,000 distinct CDR3 sequences, 30% to 40% detected once. The CDR3 has 16 amino acids. V lost 6 bases to trimming and J lost 2 bases; unmatched junction nucleotides: 5. Germline loops: CDR1 SGHAT, CDR2 FQNNGV. Study-wide results and limits: Prior work had noted some motif variants in reactive arthritis blood and synovial fluid.

Sequences were obtained from synovial fluid, either unsorted or a sorted T cell fraction (not recorded which). The chain joins TRBV11-2 to TRBJ2-3, with 13 nucleotides matching TRBD2. The clonotype comes from a male donor with ankylosing spondylitis. This CDR3 is CASSSGTSGNTDTQYF. The CDR3, as DNA: TGTGCCAGCAGTAGTGGGACTAGCGGGAACACAGATACGCAGTATTTT.